Listed below are T cell receptor beta chains from one sample, sequenced in a study of T cell responses to AZD1222 COVID-19 vaccine. Data came from immunoSEQ multiplex PCR; TCRdb stores just in-frame clones and leaves some out. Seen here are under 200,000 clones, roughly 94% observed once, and the top ten hold approximately 0.69%. The specimen comprised peripheral blood, sampled on day 0 of AZD1222 vaccination. The receptors stem from an adult in good health. CDR3s include the opening cysteine and the closing phenylalanine or tryptophan. The D gene is left open where the match is weak. Part of the rows lack a size; the others show once, few, many or a class for expanded clones.

j_call,clone_size,v_call,d_call,cdr3_aa,cdr3_nt
TRBJ2-2,once,TRBV12-2,-,CASRLGMTNCNTGELFF,TGTGCAAGTCGCTTAGGAATGACAAACTGTAACACCGGGGAGCTGTTTTTT
TRBJ2-2,-,TRBV24-1,TRBD2,CATSPSGSSAGELFF,TGTGCCACCAGTCCTAGCGGGAGTTCAGCCGGGGAGCTGTTTTTT
TRBJ1-6,-,TRBV28,TRBD1,CASSFITTGHSPLHF,TGTGCCAGCAGTTTTATAACGACAGGGCATTCACCCCTCCACTTT
TRBJ1-2,-,TRBV5-4,-,CASSLGFGGEGYTF,TGTGCCAGCAGCTTGGGGTTCGGAGGGGAGGGCTACACCTTC
TRBJ1-3,-,TRBV6-5,-,CASILTGPYRNTIYF,TGTGCCAGCATCCTCACAGGGCCGTACAGAAACACCATATATTTT
TRBJ2-3,-,TRBV19,TRBD2,CASSGTSGRRDTQYF,TGTGCCAGTAGTGGGACTAGCGGGAGGAGGGATACGCAGTATTTT
TRBJ2-1,-,TRBV11-2,-,CASSLRGSANEQFF,TGTGCCAGCAGCCTGAGGGGGTCCGCGAATGAGCAGTTCTTC
TRBJ1-2,-,TRBV27,TRBD1,CASSLTGKGYTF,TGTGCCAGCAGTTTGACAGGGAAGGGCTACACCTTC
TRBJ2-2,-,TRBV6-5,TRBD2,CASSAGGREGGELFF,TGTGCCAGCAGCGCTGGCGGGAGGGAAGGCGGGGAGCTGTTTTTT
TRBJ1-1,-,TRBV27,TRBD1,CASSFSDRVF,TGTGCCAGCAGTTTTTCGGACAGGGTTTTT
TRBJ2-1,-,TRBV30,TRBD1,CAWTLGGTGRNEQFF,TGTGCCTGGACTCTAGGGGGGACAGGGCGCAATGAGCAGTTCTTC
TRBJ2-1,-,TRBV18,TRBD2,CASSPEGLAGAYEQFF,TGTGCCAGCTCACCGGAGGGACTAGCGGGAGCCTATGAGCAGTTCTTC
TRBJ1-2,-,TRBV6-6,-,CASSYSSQDYGYTF,TGTGCCAGCAGTTACTCGAGTCAAGACTATGGCTACACCTTC
TRBJ1-1,-,TRBV15,-,CATSRDHAGNTEAFF,TGTGCCACCAGCAGAGATCATGCAGGGAACACTGAAGCTTTCTTT
TRBJ2-5,-,TRBV5-1,TRBD2,CASSSLAGVDETQYF,TGCGCCAGCAGCTCGCTAGCGGGGGTGGACGAGACCCAGTACTTC
TRBJ1-1,-,TRBV19,TRBD1,CASGQGKSEAFF,TGTGCCAGTGGACAGGGGAAGTCTGAAGCTTTCTTT
TRBJ2-3,-,TRBV11-2,-,CASSLTWAVSTDTQYF,TGTGCCAGCAGCTTAACCTGGGCGGTTAGCACAGATACGCAGTATTTT